This T cell receptor beta chain emerged from a study of shared clonotypes between healthy human individuals. About the research overall: CD8 memory received one plate per donor, CD8 naive two, CD4 memory three and CD4 naive three.

Study results and caveats: Naive subsets usually exceeded memory subsets in estimated richness.

Memory CD4+ cells were the fraction left after CD45RA+ naive selection. As for this clone: Its antigen is currently unknown.

Sorted subsets were amplified in replicate PCRs using 200 to 250 ng DNA, roughly 30,000 T cell genomes. Repertoires were generated with immunoSEQ multiplex PCR, while TCRdb's copy carries only in-frame clones and drops some. The sample has around 2.3 million clones, nearly 97% seen once. The CDR3 has 15 amino acids. V lost 5 bases to trimming and J lost 1 base; unmatched junction nucleotides: 5. Germline lookup yields CDR1 MGHDK and CDR2 SYGVNS. The sample was naive CD4+ T cells sorted from blood. Regarding subset: CD45RA+ positively selected. The receptor was isolated from a young man in good health. This sequence joins TRBV25-1 and TRBJ2-5, with 9 bases aligning to TRBD2. As DNA, the CDR3 is TGTGCCAGCAGTCTAGGGCGGGGGGGCCAAGAGACCCAGTACTTC. Residues: CASSLGRGGQETQYF.